This record looks at one TCR beta chain sequence and its context. As yet, its antigen is unknown. Germline is not matched at one junction end, which may reflect a read error. Combining iRepertoire HTBI primers with Arm-PCR of CDR3 regions, the authors built TCR beta libraries. Using its own MiXCR run on the multiplex PCR reads, TCRdb lists one record per CDR3 protein. The data contain a few hundred thousand distinct CDR3 sequences, approximately 16% of them seen just once; the ten biggest clones take up around 20%. The sample is drawn from a study of regulatory T cells in long-lasting Graves disease. Study in general: Newly diagnosed Graves' patients had under 3 months of antithyroid drugs.

Time point of the sample: newly diagnosed GD, antithyroid drugs for less than 3 months. The TCR library used RNA extracted from PBMCs. Study findings and constraints: For persistent Graves' patients, TCR diversity was lower than for newly diagnosed ones.

The sequencing used peripheral blood mononuclear cells (PBMCs), collected at new diagnosis, from a patient treated with antithyroid drugs. This receptor was obtained from a female donor with Graves disease.

The CDR3 coding sequence is TGTGCTAGCAGCTTAGGTGCTGGTAATGAGCAGTTCTTC. Protein sequence: CASSLGAGNEQFF. This rearrangement joins TRBV7-7 to TRBJ2-5; D is ambiguous. TRBJ2-1 matches the DNA end more closely, so the J call is doubtful. Germline CDR1 and CDR2: SSHAT and FNYEAQ (reference sequence). CDR3 size: 13 residues.